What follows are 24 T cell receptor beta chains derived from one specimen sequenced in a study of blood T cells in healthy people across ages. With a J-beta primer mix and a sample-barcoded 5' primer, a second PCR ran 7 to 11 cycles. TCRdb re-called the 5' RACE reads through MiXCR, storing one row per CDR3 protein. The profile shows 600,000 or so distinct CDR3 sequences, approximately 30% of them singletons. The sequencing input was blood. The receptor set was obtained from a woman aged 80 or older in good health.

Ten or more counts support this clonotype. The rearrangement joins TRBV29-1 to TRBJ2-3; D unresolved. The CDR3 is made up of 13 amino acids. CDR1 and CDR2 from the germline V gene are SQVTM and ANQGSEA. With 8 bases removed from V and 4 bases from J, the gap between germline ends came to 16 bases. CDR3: CSSGLGAADTQYF. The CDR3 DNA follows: TGCAGCTCTGGCTTGGGCGCTGCAGATACGCAGTATTTT.

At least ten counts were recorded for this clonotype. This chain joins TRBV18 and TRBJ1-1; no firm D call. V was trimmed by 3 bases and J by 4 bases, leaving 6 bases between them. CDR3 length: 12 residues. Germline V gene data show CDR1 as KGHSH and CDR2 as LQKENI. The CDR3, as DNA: TGTGCCAGCTCACCTAACCCCACTGAAGCTTTCTTT. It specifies CASSPNPTEAFF.

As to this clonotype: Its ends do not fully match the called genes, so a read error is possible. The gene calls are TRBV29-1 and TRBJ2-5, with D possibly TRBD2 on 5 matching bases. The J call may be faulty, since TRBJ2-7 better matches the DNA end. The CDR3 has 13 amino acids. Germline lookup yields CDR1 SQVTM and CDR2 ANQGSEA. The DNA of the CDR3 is TGCGGCGTTGCCCCGAGGGCGTCCTACGAGCAGTACTTC. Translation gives CGVAPRASYEQYF.

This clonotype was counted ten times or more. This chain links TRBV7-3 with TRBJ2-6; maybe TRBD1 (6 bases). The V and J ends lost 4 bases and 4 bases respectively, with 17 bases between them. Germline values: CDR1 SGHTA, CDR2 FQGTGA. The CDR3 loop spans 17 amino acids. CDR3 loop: CASSSTPQGKGANVLTF. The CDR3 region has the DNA TGTGCCAGCAGCTCCACCCCCCAGGGGAAGGGGGCCAACGTCCTGACTTTC. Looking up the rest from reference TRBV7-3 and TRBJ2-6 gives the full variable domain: GAGVSQTPSNKVTEKGKYVELRCDPISGHTALYWYRQSLGQGPEFLIYFQGTGAADDSGLPNDRFFAVRPEGSVSTLKIQRTERGDSAVYLCASSSTPQGKGANVLTFGAGSRLTVL.

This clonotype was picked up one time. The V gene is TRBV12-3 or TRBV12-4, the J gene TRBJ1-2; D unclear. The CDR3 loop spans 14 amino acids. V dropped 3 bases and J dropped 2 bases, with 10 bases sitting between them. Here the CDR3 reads CASSFTAQNYGYTF. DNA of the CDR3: TGTGCCAGCAGTTTTACAGCCCAGAACTATGGCTACACCTTC.

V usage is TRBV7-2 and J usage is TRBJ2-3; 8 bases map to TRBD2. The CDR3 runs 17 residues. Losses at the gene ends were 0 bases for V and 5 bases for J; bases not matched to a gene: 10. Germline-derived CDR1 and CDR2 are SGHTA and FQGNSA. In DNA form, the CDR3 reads TGTGCCAGCAGCTTAGCGATCTGGACTAGCAAGAAAGATACGCAGTATTTT. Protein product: CASSLAIWTSKKDTQYF.

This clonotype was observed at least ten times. The CDR3 reads CASSLEGLALYEQYF. The CDR3 DNA is TGTGCCAGCAGCCTTGAGGGACTAGCGCTCTACGAGCAGTACTTC. The chain links TRBV7-2 to TRBJ2-7, with TRBD2 matching over 10 bases. V gave up 5 bases and J gave up 3 bases; unmatched junction bases: 7. CDR1 and CDR2 (germline): SGHTA, FQGNSA. The CDR3 runs 15 residues.

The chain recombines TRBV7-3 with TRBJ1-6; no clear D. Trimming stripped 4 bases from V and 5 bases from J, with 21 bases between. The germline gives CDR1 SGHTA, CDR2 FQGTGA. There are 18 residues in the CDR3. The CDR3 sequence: CASSYSPPGGFNNSPLHF. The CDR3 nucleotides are TGTGCCAGCAGCTACTCCCCCCCCGGTGGGTTCAATAATTCACCCCTCCACTTT. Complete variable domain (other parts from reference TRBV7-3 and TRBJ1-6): GAGVSQTPSNKVTEKGKYVELRCDPISGHTALYWYRQSLGQGPEFLIYFQGTGAADDSGLPNDRFFAVRPEGSVSTLKIQRTERGDSAVYLCASSYSPPGGFNNSPLHFGNGTRLTVT.

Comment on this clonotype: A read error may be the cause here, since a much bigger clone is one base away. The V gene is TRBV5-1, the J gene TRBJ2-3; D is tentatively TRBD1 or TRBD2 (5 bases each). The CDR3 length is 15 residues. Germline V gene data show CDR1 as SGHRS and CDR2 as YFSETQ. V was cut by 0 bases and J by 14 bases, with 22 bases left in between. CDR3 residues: CASSLEGRTTGELYF. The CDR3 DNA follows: TGCGCCAGCAGCTTGGAGGGGCGGACCACCGGGGAGCTGTATTTT.

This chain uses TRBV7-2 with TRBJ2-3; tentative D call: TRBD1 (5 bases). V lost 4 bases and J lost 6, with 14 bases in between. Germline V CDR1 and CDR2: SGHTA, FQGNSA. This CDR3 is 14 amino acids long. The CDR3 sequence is CASSSGQPGDTQYF. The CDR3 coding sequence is TGTGCCAGCAGCTCAGGACAACCAGGGGATACGCAGTATTTT.

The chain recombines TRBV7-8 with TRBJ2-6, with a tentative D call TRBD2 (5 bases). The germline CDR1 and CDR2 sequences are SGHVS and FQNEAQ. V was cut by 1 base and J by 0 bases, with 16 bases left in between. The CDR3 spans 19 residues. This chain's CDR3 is CASSLGGGRIFSGANVLTF. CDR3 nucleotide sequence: TGTGCCAGCAGCTTAGGTGGAGGCAGGATCTTCTCTGGGGCCAACGTCCTGACTTTC.

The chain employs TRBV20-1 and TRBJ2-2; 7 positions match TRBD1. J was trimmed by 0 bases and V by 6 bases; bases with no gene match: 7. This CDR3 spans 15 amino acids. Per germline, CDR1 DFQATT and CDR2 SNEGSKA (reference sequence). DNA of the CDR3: TGCAGTGCGGTCCCCGGGACAGCGAACACCGGGGAGCTGTTTTTT. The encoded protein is CSAVPGTANTGELFF.

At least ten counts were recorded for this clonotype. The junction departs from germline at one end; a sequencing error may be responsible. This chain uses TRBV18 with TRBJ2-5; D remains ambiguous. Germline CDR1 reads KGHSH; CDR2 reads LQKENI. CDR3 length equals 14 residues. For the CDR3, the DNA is TGTGCCAGCTCCCCACCAGCTGCTATAGAGACCCAGTACTTC. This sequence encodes CASSPPAAIETQYF. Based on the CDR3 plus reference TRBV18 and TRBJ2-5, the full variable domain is NAGVMQNPRHLVRRRGQEARLRCSPMKGHSHVYWYRQLPEEGLKFMVYLQKENIIDESGMPKERFSAEFPKEGPSILRIQQVVRGDSAAYFCASSPPAAIETQYFGPGTRLLVL.

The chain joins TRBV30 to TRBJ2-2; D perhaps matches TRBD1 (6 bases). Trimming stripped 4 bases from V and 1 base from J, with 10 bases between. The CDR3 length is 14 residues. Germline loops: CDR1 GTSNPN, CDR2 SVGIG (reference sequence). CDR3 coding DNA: TGTGCCTGGAATCAAGGGGGGAACACCGGGGAGCTGTTTTTT. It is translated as CAWNQGGNTGELFF.

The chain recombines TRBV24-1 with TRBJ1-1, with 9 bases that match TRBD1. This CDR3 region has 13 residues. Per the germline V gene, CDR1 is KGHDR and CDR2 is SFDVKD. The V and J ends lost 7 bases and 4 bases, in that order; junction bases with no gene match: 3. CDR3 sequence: CATRGQGSTEAFF. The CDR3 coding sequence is TGTGCCACCAGGGGACAGGGAAGCACTGAAGCTTTCTTT.

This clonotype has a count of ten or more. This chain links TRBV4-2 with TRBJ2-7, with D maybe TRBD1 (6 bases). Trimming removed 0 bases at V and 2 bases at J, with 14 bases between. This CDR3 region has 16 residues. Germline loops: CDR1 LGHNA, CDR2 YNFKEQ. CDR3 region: CASSQDGMGQTYEQYF. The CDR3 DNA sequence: TGTGCCAGCAGCCAAGATGGAATGGGACAAACCTACGAGCAGTACTTC.

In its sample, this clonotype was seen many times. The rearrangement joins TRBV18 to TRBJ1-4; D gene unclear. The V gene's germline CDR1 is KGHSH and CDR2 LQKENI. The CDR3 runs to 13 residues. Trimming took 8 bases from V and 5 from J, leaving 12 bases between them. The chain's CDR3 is CASSLGVNEKLFF. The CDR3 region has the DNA TGTGCCAGCAGCTTGGGCGTGAATGAAAAACTGTTTTTT.

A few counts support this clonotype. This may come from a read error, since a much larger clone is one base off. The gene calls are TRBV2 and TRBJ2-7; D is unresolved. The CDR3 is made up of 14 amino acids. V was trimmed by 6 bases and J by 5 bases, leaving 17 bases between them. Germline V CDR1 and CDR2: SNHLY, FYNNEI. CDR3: CASRASLVRDEQYF. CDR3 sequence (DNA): TGTGCCAGCAGGGCGAGCTTAGTTCGCGACGAGCAGTACTTC.

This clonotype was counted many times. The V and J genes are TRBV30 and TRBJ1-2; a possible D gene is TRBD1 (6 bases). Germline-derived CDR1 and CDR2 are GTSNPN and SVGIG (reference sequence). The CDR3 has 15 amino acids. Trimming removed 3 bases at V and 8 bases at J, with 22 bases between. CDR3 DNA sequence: TGTGCCTGGAGCCCGTATTCGGGGGGGGCAAGCGGCTACACCTTC. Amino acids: CAWSPYSGGASGYTF.

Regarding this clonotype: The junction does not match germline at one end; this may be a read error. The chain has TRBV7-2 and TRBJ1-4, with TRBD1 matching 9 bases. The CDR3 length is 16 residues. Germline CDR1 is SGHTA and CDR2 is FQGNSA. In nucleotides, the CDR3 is TGTGCCAGCAGCGTAGCCGGGGGACAGGGATCCGAAAAACTGTTTTTT. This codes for CASSVAGGQGSEKLFF.

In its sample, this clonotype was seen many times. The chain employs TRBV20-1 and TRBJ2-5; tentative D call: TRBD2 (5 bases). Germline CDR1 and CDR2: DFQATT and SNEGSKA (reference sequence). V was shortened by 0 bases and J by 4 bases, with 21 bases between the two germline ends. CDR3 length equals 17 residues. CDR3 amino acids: CSARDLRELGGGETQYF. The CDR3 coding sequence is TGCAGTGCTAGAGATTTACGCGAGTTGGGCGGAGGAGAGACCCAGTACTTC.

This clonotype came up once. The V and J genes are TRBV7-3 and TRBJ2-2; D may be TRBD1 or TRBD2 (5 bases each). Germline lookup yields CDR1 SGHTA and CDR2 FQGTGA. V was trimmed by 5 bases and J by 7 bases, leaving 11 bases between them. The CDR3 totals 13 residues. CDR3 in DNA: TGTGCCAGCAGCCGGGGCGCGGACGGGGAGCTGTTTTTT. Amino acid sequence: CASSRGADGELFF. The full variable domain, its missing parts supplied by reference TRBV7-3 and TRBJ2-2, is GAGVSQTPSNKVTEKGKYVELRCDPISGHTALYWYRQSLGQGPEFLIYFQGTGAADDSGLPNDRFFAVRPEGSVSTLKIQRTERGDSAVYLCASSRGADGELFFGEGSRLTVL.

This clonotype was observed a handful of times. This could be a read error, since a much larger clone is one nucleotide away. CDR3 region: CASSLGGITGELFF. Here the CDR3 DNA reads TGTGCCAGCAGTTTGGGTGGGATCACCGGGGAGCTGTTTTTT. The gene calls are TRBV12-3 or TRBV12-4 and TRBJ2-2; D not resolved. CDR3 length equals 14 residues. Trimming took 3 bases from V and 4 from J, leaving 9 bases between them.

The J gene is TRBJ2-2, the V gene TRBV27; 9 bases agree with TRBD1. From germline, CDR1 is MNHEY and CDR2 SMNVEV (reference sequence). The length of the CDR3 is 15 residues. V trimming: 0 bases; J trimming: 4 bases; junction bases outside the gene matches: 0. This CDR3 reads CASSLSGQGTGELFF. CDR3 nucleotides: TGTGCCAGCAGTTTATCGGGACAGGGCACCGGGGAGCTGTTTTTT.